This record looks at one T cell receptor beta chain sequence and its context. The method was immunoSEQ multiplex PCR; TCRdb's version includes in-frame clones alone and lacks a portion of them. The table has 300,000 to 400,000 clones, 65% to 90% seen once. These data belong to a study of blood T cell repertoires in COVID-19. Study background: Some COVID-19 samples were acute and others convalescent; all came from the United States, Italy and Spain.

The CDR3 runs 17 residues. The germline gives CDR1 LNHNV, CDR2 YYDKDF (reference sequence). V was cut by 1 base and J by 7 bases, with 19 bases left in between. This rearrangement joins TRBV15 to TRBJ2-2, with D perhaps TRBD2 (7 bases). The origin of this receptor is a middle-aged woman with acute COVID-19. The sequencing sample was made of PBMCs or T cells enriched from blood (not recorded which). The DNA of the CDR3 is TGTGCCACCAGCAGAGGGGGGGGCGCAAGAGGTGGCGGGGAGCTGTTTTTT. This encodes CATSRGGGARGGGELFF.